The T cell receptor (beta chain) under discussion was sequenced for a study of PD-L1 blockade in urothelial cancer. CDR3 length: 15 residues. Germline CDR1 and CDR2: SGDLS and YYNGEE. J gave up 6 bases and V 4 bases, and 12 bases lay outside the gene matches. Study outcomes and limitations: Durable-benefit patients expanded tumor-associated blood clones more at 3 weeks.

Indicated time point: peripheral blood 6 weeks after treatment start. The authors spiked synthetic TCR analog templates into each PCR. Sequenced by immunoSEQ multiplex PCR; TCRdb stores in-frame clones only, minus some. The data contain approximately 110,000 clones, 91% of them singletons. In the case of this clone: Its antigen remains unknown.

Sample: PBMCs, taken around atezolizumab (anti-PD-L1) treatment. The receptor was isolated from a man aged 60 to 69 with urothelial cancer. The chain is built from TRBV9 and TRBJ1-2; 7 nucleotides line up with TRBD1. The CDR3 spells CASSLPGTVSHGYTF. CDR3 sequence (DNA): TGTGCCAGCAGCCTACCTGGGACAGTGAGTCATGGCTACACCTTC.